Given below is one T cell receptor (beta chain) in context. Its antigen is not known. A much larger clone differs from this one at a single base, so this may be a read error. Using immunoSEQ multiplex PCR, the repertoire was profiled, and TCRdb retains in-frame clones only, with some absent. The repertoire holds 640,000 or so clones, with roughly 78% as singletons. The sample comes from a study of shared clonotypes between healthy human individuals. Looked up from germline, CDR1 is SGHAT and CDR2 is FQNNGV. The CDR3 length is 13 residues. V was clipped by 5 bases and J by 3 bases; unmatched bases: 3. Whole-study results and caveats: Naive CD4 clonotypes were shared across a handful of donors at roughly 5%.

The clonotype was recovered from a woman in her thirties in good health. The chain has TRBV11-2 and TRBJ1-1, with TRBD1 matching over 7 bases. Sequenced sample: memory CD4+ T cells sorted from blood. Subset denoted: CD45RA-negative fraction. DNA for the CDR3: TGTGCCAGCAGCACCCAGGGGGACACTGAAGCTTTCTTT. It yields the protein CASSTQGDTEAFF.